These 8 T cell receptor beta chains were sequenced from one sample in a study of CD8+ T cells in alopecia areata. Noted treatment: oral pan-JAK inhibitor, 5-10 mg twice daily. Isolated RNA was reverse transcribed into cDNA used as the sequencing template. TCRdb's copy holds only in-frame clones and misses some; the assay was immunoSEQ multiplex PCR. The repertoire holds 200,000 or so clones, with roughly 50% as singletons. The sample was CD4+ T cells sorted from blood, taken at week 24, from a patient treated with tofacitinib. The receptors come from a human donor with alopecia areata.

The genes are TRBV5-6 and TRBJ1-1; D call uncertain. Between the trimmed V and J ends, which lost 5 bases and 5 bases, there was a span of 13 bases. Looked up from germline, CDR1 is SGHDT and CDR2 is YYEEEE. The CDR3 spans 13 residues. The CDR3 region has the DNA TGTGCCAGCAGTATTGGGATGGGTACTGAAGCTTTCTTT. Its translation: CASSIGMGTEAFF. Full variable domain (outside the CDR3, taken from reference TRBV5-6 and TRBJ1-1): DAGVTQSPTHLIKTRGQQVTLRCSPKSGHDTVSWYQQALGQGPQFIFQYYEEEERQRGNFPDRFSGHQFPNYSSELNVNALLLGDSALYLCASSIGMGTEAFFGQGTRLTVV.

The CDR3 region has the DNA TGTGCCAGCAGTTCAGACTCGCGCGAGCAGTACTTC. It yields the protein CASSSDSREQYF. The chain joins TRBV27 to TRBJ2-7; D gene ambiguous. Trimming took off 4 bases at V and 6 bases at J, with 10 bases between the two ends. The CDR3 runs to 12 residues. Germline CDR1 is MNHEY and CDR2 is SMNVEV (reference sequence).

The genes are TRBV27 and TRBJ1-2; no firm D call. From germline, CDR1 is MNHEY and CDR2 SMNVEV (reference sequence). CDR3 length equals 14 residues. V dropped 2 bases and J dropped 2 bases, with 9 bases sitting between them. CDR3 bases: TGTGCCAGCAGTTTACGGCGGGAAAACTATGGCTACACCTTC. It is translated as CASSLRRENYGYTF.

This rearrangement joins TRBV9 to TRBJ2-1, with D possibly TRBD2 on 6 matching bases. The V end lost 2 bases, the J end lost 5 bases, and 14 bases lay between the germline ends. Germline CDR1 is SGDLS and CDR2 is YYNGEE. This CDR3 spans 15 amino acids. CDR3 sequence: CASSVGGNEDNEQFF. The CDR3 DNA sequence: TGTGCCAGCAGCGTTGGCGGGAACGAAGACAATGAGCAGTTCTTC.

This clone has more than one count but fewer than ten. V is TRBV5-1 and J is TRBJ2-1; TRBD2 aligns across 13 bases. The CDR3 is made up of 17 amino acids. Losses at the gene ends were 3 bases for V and 3 bases for J; bases not matched to a gene: 6. Germline CDR1 and CDR2: SGHRS and YFSETQ. The CDR3 protein is CASSYRTSGSLYNEQFF. The CDR3 nucleotides read TGCGCCAGCAGCTATCGGACTAGCGGGAGCCTCTACAATGAGCAGTTCTTC. The variable domain in full, with the rest retrieved from reference TRBV5-1 and TRBJ2-1, is KAGVTQTPRYLIKTRGQQVTLSCSPISGHRSVSWYQQTPGQGLQFLFEYFSETQRNKGNFPGRFSGRQFSNSRSEMNVSTLELGDSALYLCASSYRTSGSLYNEQFFGPGTRLTVL.

V is TRBV5-6 and J is TRBJ2-7, with no clear D. Trimming stripped 2 bases from V and 1 base from J, with 10 bases between. The CDR3 has 14 residues. Per the germline V gene, CDR1 is SGHDT and CDR2 is YYEEEE. The CDR3 DNA is TGTGCCAGCAGCTTCAGACGGATATCCTACGAGCAGTACTTC. This sequence encodes CASSFRRISYEQYF.

The chain employs TRBV6-5 and TRBJ1-2; D gene uncertain. The CDR3 is 14 residues long. Per germline, CDR1 MNHEY and CDR2 SVGAGI. The V and J ends lost 6 bases and 6 bases respectively, with 17 bases between them. Here the CDR3 DNA reads TGTGCCAGCAGCCAACGGTTAGGGTCCGATGGCTACACCTTC. Amino acid sequence: CASSQRLGSDGYTF.

In its sample, this clone was seen a few times. The chain combines TRBV4-1 with TRBJ2-3; D tentatively fits TRBD1 or TRBD2 (6 bases each). In germline, CDR1 is MGHRA, CDR2 YSYEKL. This CDR3 comprises 17 residues. The V and J ends lost 4 bases and 6 bases respectively, with 23 bases between them. The DNA of the CDR3 is TGCGCCAGCAGCCGGCTCCCTCAGTTTGAGGGGGGCGATACGCAGTATTTT. This codes for CASSRLPQFEGGDTQYF.